Listed here is a single T cell receptor beta chain. The read halts 3 residues ahead of the CDR3 end, with the missing end drawn from the germline J gene. The assay was immunoSEQ multiplex PCR, and TCRdb's table has in-frame clones only and misses some. This sample's table has over 30,000 clones. This specimen belongs to a study of T cells in women clearing cervical HPV infection. Germline V lookup: CDR1 KGHSH, CDR2 LQKENI. This CDR3 contains 15 residues. Sequenced material: blood buffy coat. This sequence was found in a woman between 18 and 69 years old with a cervical HPV16 infection that either progressed to CIN3+ or cleared (not recorded which). The chain links TRBV18 to TRBJ1-2; D is unresolved. CDR3 loop: CASSPRRSPATDYTF. Incomplete CDR3 DNA: TGTGCCAGCTCACCACGGCGGTCTCCAGCAACTGAC.